This paragraph reports one T cell receptor (beta chain). The protocol was immunoSEQ multiplex PCR, while the TCRdb copy is restricted to in-frame clones and leaves out a portion. Counted here are about 220,000 clones, about 80% occurring once; the ten biggest clones make up roughly 2.3%. The entry originates in a study of blood T cell repertoires in COVID-19. Overall study: PBMCs, B-cell-depleted T cells, or T cells were the source of the cDNA or gDNA that made up the material.

Unmatched junction bases numbered 11, after V lost 4 bases and J lost 2 bases. The CDR3 spans 16 residues. Germline CDR1 and CDR2: SGHRS and YFSETQ. This TCR came from a woman aged 55-75 years with acute or convalescent COVID-19. The chain carries TRBV5-1 and TRBJ2-5; 7 bases line up with TRBD2. The sample taken for sequencing was peripheral blood. The CDR3 bases are TGCGCCAGCAGCCTGGGCGTGGCTAGCGGACAAGAGACCCAGTACTTC. This gives the protein CASSLGVASGQETQYF. The full variable domain, completed using reference TRBV5-1 and TRBJ2-5, is KAGVTQTPRYLIKTRGQQVTLSCSPISGHRSVSWYQQTPGQGLQFLFEYFSETQRNKGNFPGRFSGRQFSNSRSEMNVSTLELGDSALYLCASSLGVASGQETQYFGPGTRLLVL.